The entry below gives a single TCR beta chain sequence along with its context. Its antigen is not identified. Time point reported: after preoperative PTX-NDP chemotherapy. The data originate from a study of esophageal squamous cell carcinoma under preoperative chemotherapy. After removal of 5 bases from V and 1 base from J, the junction contained 8 bases not matched to a gene. The CDR3 is 17 amino acids. Germline lookup yields CDR1 SGHTA and CDR2 FQGNSA. TCRdb fed the PCR reads into MiXCR, producing one record per CDR3 protein. The table lists 9,500 to 12,000 distinct CDR3 sequences, approximately 62% of them singletons. General study points: After treatment, tumor-infiltrating lymphocytes seemed to come partly from incoming peripheral T cells, not only local changes.

The origin of this receptor is a human donor with esophageal squamous cell carcinoma. The donor label of this sample is uncertain. V gene TRBV7-2 combines with J gene TRBJ2-1, with 10 bases matching TRBD2. The specimen was collected from a patient given preoperative chemotherapy. CDR3 DNA: TGTGCCAGCAGCCCGATCAGGACTAGCGGTTCCTACAATGAGCAGTTCTTC. Protein sequence: CASSPIRTSGSYNEQFF. The full variable domain, with the rest looked up from reference TRBV7-2 and TRBJ2-1, is GAGVSQSPSNKVTEKGKDVELRCDPISGHTALYWYRQSLGQGLEFLIYFQGNSAPDKSGLPSDRFSAERTGGSVSTLTIQRTQQEDSAVYLCASSPIRTSGSYNEQFFGPGTRLTVL.